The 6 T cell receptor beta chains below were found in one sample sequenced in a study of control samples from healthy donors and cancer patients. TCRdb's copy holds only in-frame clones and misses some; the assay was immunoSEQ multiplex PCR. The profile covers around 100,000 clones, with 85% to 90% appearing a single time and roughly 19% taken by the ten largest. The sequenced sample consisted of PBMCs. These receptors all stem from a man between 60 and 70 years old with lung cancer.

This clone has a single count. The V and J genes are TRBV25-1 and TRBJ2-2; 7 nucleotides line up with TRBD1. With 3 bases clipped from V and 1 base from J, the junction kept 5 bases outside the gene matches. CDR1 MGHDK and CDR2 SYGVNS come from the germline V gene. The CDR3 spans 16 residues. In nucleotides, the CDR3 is TGTGCCAGCAGTGACGCGAGACAGGGGAACACCGGGGAGCTGTTTTTT. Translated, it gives CASSDARQGNTGELFF. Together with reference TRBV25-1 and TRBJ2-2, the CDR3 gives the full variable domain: EADIYQTPRYLVIGTGKKITLECSQTMGHDKMYWYQQDPGMELHLIHYSYGVNSTEKGDLSSESTVSRIRTEHFPLTLESARPSHTSQYLCASSDARQGNTGELFFGEGSRLTVL.

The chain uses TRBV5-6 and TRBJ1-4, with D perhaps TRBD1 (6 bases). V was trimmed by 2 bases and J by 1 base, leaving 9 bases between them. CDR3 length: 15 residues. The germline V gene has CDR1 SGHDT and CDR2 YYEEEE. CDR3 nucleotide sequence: TGTGCCAGCAGCTTTTTACAGGGAACTAATGAAAAACTGTTTTTT. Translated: CASSFLQGTNEKLFF. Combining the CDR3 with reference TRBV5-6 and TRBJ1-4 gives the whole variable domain DAGVTQSPTHLIKTRGQQVTLRCSPKSGHDTVSWYQQALGQGPQFIFQYYEEEERQRGNFPDRFSGHQFPNYSSELNVNALLLGDSALYLCASSFLQGTNEKLFFGSGTQLSVL.

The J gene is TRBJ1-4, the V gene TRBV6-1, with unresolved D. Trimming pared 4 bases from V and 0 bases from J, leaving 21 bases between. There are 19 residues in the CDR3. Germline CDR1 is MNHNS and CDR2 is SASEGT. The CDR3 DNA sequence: TGTGCCAGCAGTGGTACCGGGGTATCACCCTTTGCAACTAATGAAAAACTGTTTTTT. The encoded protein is CASSGTGVSPFATNEKLFF.

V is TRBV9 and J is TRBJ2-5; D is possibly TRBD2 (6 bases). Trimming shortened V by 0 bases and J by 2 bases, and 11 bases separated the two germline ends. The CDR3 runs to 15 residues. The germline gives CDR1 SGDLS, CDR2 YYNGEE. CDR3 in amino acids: CASSVDPGSQETQYF. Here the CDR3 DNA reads TGTGCCAGCAGCGTAGACCCCGGGAGTCAAGAGACCCAGTACTTC. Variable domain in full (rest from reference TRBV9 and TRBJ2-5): DSGVTQTPKHLITATGQRVTLRCSPRSGDLSVYWYQQSLDQGLQFLIQYYNGEERAKGNILERFSAQQFPDLHSELNLSSLELGDSALYFCASSVDPGSQETQYFGPGTRLLVL.

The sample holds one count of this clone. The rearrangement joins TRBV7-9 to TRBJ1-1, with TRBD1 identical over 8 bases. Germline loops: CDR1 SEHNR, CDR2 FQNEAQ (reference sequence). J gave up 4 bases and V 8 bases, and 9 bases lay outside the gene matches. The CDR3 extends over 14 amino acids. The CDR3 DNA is TGTGCCAGCGGCATACAGGGGGTAGCCACTGAAGCTTTCTTT. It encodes CASGIQGVATEAFF.

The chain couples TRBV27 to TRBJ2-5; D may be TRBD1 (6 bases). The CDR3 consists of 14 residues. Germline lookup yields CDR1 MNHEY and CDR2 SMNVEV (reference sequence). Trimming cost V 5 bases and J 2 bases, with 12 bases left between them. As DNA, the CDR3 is TGTGCCAGCAGTACTTACGGGACACAAGAGACCCAGTACTTC. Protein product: CASSTYGTQETQYF.